These 2 T cell receptor beta chains came from one sample sequenced in a study of Ad26.COV2.S vaccination and SARS-CoV-2 variants. Profiling relied on immunoSEQ multiplex PCR, and the TCRdb table lists in-frame clones only, not all of them. This table has 300,000 to 450,000 clones, about 85% appearing once. Treatment given: over 15 received Ad26.COV2.S at low or high dose, single or two shots; several received placebo; per-sample allocation not given. After the first vaccine or placebo injection, samples were drawn on day 63. The material sequenced was peripheral blood, taken in a trial of Ad26.COV2.S vaccine versus placebo. These receptors were obtained from a person between 18 and 59 years old who received the Ad26.COV2.S COVID-19 vaccine or a placebo.

On this clone itself: The identical CDR3 is also encoded by other nucleotide sequences in the sample. The chain employs TRBV11-2 and TRBJ2-5, with D possibly TRBD2 on 6 matching bases. CDR1 SGHAT and CDR2 FQNNGV come from the germline V gene. V was pared by 5 bases and J by 5 bases, with 6 bases between. CDR3 length equals 11 residues. The CDR3 bases are TGTGCCAGCAGCCGGGGGGAGACCCAGTACTTC. Translating it yields CASSRGETQYF.

This rearrangement joins TRBV12-3 or TRBV12-4 to TRBJ2-7; TRBD2 matches at 8 bases. This CDR3 spans 11 amino acids. The trim removed 6 bases at V and 9 bases at J, leaving 4 bases unmatched. CDR3 in amino acids: CASSGAGGQYF. The CDR3, as DNA: TGTGCCAGCAGCGGGGCGGGGGGGCAGTACTTC.